These 22 T cell receptor beta chains originate from one sample sequenced in a study of identical twins. TCRdb used MiXCR to reprocess the 5' RACE reads, holding one entry per CDR3 protein. The sample holds 1.5 million to 2 million distinct CDR3 sequences, about 31% seen once. The sequenced material came from cord blood. The receptor set was obtained from a newborn girl in good health.

In its sample, this clonotype was seen a few times. The rearrangement uses TRBV18 and TRBJ2-7, with 7 bases matching TRBD1. The trim removed 1 base at V and 6 bases at J, leaving 3 bases unmatched. CDR3 length equals 13 residues. Germline V lookup: CDR1 KGHSH, CDR2 LQKENI. The CDR3 spells CASSPQGASEQYF. DNA for the CDR3: TGTGCCAGCTCACCACAGGGGGCTAGCGAGCAGTACTTC.

The gene calls are TRBV29-1 and TRBJ2-7; maybe TRBD2 (5 bases). Germline V gene lookup returns CDR1 SQVTM and CDR2 ANQGSEA. V lost 6 bases, J lost 0 bases, and 15 bases lay in between. The CDR3 is 14 amino acids. The CDR3 here is CSVFQAGHSYEQYF. CDR3 coding DNA: TGCAGCGTCTTTCAGGCGGGCCACTCCTACGAGCAGTACTTC.

The chain recombines TRBV7-8 with TRBJ2-1; 14 nucleotides match TRBD2. Germline V gene data show CDR1 as SGHVS and CDR2 as FQNEAQ. This CDR3 contains 16 residues. Losses at the gene ends were 0 bases for V and 12 bases for J; bases not matched to a gene: 7. CDR3 coding DNA: TGTGCCAGCAGCTTAGCCCGGACTAGCGGGAGGTTCGGGCAGTTCTTC. Protein product: CASSLARTSGRFGQFF.

The V and J genes are TRBV20-1 and TRBJ2-4, with D possibly TRBD2 on 7 matching bases. Trimming stripped 3 bases from V and 6 bases from J, with 12 bases between. Germline loops: CDR1 DFQATT, CDR2 SNEGSKA (reference sequence). The CDR3 has 13 amino acids. The CDR3: CSASGGHGNIQYF. The CDR3, as DNA: TGCAGTGCTAGCGGGGGGCACGGAAACATTCAGTACTTC.

In this sample, this clonotype turned up a few times. This chain joins TRBV6-5 and TRBJ2-4; the match to TRBD2 covers 8 bases. The V segment lost 0 bases and the J segment 13 bases; nucleotides outside the gene matches: 11. The CDR3 runs 15 residues. Germline V gene lookup returns CDR1 MNHEY and CDR2 SVGAGI. CDR3 DNA sequence: TGTGCCAGCAGTTACTCGAGCGGGAGAGTCAATGAGCAGTACTTC. Its translation: CASSYSSGRVNEQYF.

As DNA, the CDR3 is TGTGCCAGCAGCCAAGAGCCCCTTGACTGGGGCTATGGCTACACCTTC. As protein: CASSQEPLDWGYGYTF. The J gene is TRBJ1-2, the V gene TRBV3-1; no reliable D call. V was trimmed by 0 bases and J by 4 bases, leaving 15 bases between them. Germline lookup yields CDR1 LGHDT and CDR2 YNNKEL (reference sequence). The CDR3 totals 16 residues.

This chain connects TRBV7-9 to TRBJ2-1, with D hard to call. Trimming shortened V by 4 bases and J by 1 base, and 8 bases separated the two germline ends. This CDR3 is 14 amino acids long. CDR1 and CDR2 from the germline V gene are SEHNR and FQNEAQ (reference sequence). CDR3 sequence: CASSSSVSYNEQFF. CDR3 DNA: TGTGCCAGCAGCTCGAGCGTGTCCTACAATGAGCAGTTCTTC.

V usage is TRBV20-1 and J usage is TRBJ1-6; tentatively, D is TRBD1 (6 bases). Germline assignment: CDR1 DFQATT and CDR2 SNEGSKA (reference sequence). The CDR3 is 18 amino acids. Deletions cut 2 bases from V and 0 bases from J, with 17 bases between. The CDR3 nucleotides are TGCAGTGCTAGATTGCCCGGGACACCAACCTCCTATAATTCACCCCTCCACTTT. Its protein is CSARLPGTPTSYNSPLHF.

In its sample, this clonotype was seen a few times. The gene calls are TRBV12-3 or TRBV12-4 and TRBJ2-3, with TRBD2 identical over 8 bases. This CDR3 contains 15 residues. V dropped 6 bases and J dropped 5; count of bases not matched to a gene: 10. DNA for the CDR3: TGTGCCAGCAGCTTTGGCGGCGGGAGGAGAGATACGCAGTATTTT. As protein: CASSFGGGRRDTQYF.

The chain employs TRBV20-1 and TRBJ2-3; D is uncertain. In germline, CDR1 is DFQATT, CDR2 SNEGSKA (reference sequence). V shed 8 bases and J shed 4 bases, with 19 bases lying between them. The CDR3 spans 14 residues. CDR3 DNA: TGCAGTCCGCCGCCCTCAGTTGGGGCAGATACGCAGTATTTT. Translated, it gives CSPPPSVGADTQYF.

V usage is TRBV4-2 and J usage is TRBJ2-1, with 8 positions matching TRBD1. Germline CDR1 is LGHNA and CDR2 is YNFKEQ. J was trimmed by 2 bases and V by 0 bases; bases with no gene match: 6. The CDR3 spans 17 residues. CDR3: CASSQDLGQGPYNEQFF. The CDR3 nucleotides are TGTGCCAGCAGCCAAGATCTTGGACAGGGTCCCTACAATGAGCAGTTCTTC.

J is TRBJ2-7 and V is TRBV5-1; a possible D gene is TRBD2 (6 bases). Germline V gives CDR1 SGHRS, CDR2 YFSETQ. V lost 4 bases to trimming and J lost 3 bases, with 14 bases between them. This CDR3 region has 14 residues. CDR3 coding DNA: TGCGCCAGCAGCCGCGATGGGACTTACTACGAGCAGTACTTC. The encoded protein is CASSRDGTYYEQYF.

As regards this clonotype: A much larger clone lies one base from this, so it may be a read error. This rearrangement joins TRBV6-1 to TRBJ1-1, with 9 positions matching TRBD1. The CDR3 length is 12 residues. The V gene's germline CDR1 is MNHNS and CDR2 SASEGT. V shed 7 bases and J 4 bases; nucleotides not matched to a gene: 1. The CDR3 DNA reads as TGTGCCAGCAAGACAGGGGGCACTGAAGCTTTCTTT. Encoded protein: CASKTGGTEAFF.

The chain uses TRBV2 and TRBJ2-4, with D perhaps matching TRBD1 (6 bases). CDR3 length equals 12 residues. Germline-derived CDR1 and CDR2 are SNHLY and FYNNEI. V lost 6 bases and J 14 bases, leaving 17 bases between the germline ends. The CDR3 region is CASSRWSRQEYF. CDR3 in DNA: TGTGCCAGCAGCCGTTGGAGTCGACAGGAGTACTTC.

A few counts support this clonotype. CDR3 nucleotides: TGTGCCAGCGGTACAGGGCTCGATCAGCCCCAGCATTTT. This translates into CASGTGLDQPQHF. The gene calls are TRBV9 and TRBJ1-5; D may be TRBD1 (6 bases). The CDR3 sequence is 13 residues long. CDR1 and CDR2 (germline): SGDLS, YYNGEE. V was clipped by 7 bases and J by 5 bases, with 13 bases between them.

On this clonotype: An end of the junction differs from the germline gene, which may be a read error. The CDR3 protein is CARSFSPVPGTACEQYF. The CDR3 DNA is TGTGCCAGAAGTTTCTCACCAGTTCCCGGGACAGCTTGCGAGCAGTACTTC. The chain recombines TRBV6-6 with TRBJ2-5, with 7 positions matching TRBD1. The better agreement between TRBJ2-7 and the DNA end casts doubt on the J call. This CDR3 spans 17 amino acids. From germline, CDR1 is MNHNY and CDR2 SVGAGI (reference sequence).

The chain recombines TRBV7-8 with TRBJ2-3; D tentatively reads TRBD1 or TRBD2 (5 bases each). The CDR3 extends over 18 amino acids. Germline CDR1 reads SGHVS; CDR2 reads FQNEAQ. V was trimmed by 1 base and J by 2 bases, leaving 19 bases between them. CDR3 DNA sequence: TGTGCCAGCAGCTTAGTGGGTTTCCGGGGACGAGACACAGATACGCAGTATTTT. Residues: CASSLVGFRGRDTDTQYF. The full variable domain, rest sourced from reference TRBV7-8 and TRBJ2-3, is GAGVSQSPRYKVAKRGQDVALRCDPISGHVSLFWYQQALGQGPEFLTYFQNEAQLDKSGLPSDRFFAERPEGSVSTLKIQRTQQEDSAVYLCASSLVGFRGRDTDTQYFGPGTRLTVL.

There are many counts of this clonotype. V and J are TRBV28 and TRBJ2-3; tentatively, D is TRBD1 (6 bases). CDR3 length equals 11 residues. Germline assignment: CDR1 MDHEN and CDR2 SYDVKM. V lost 6 bases, J lost 6 bases, and 7 bases lay in between. CDR3 DNA sequence: TGTGCCAGCAGAGACAGGGATACGCAGTATTTT. Translating gives CASRDRDTQYF.

The chain recombines TRBV27 with TRBJ1-2; a weak D match, TRBD1 (6 bases). Looked up from germline, CDR1 is MNHEY and CDR2 is SMNVEV (reference sequence). The V end was cut by 5 bases, the J end by 3 bases, with 13 bases between. This CDR3 comprises 14 residues. CDR3: CASSATDSYYGYTF. The DNA for the CDR3 is TGTGCCAGCAGTGCCACGGACAGTTACTATGGCTACACCTTC.

This chain uses TRBV20-1 with TRBJ2-1, with 9 bases fitting TRBD2. The CDR3 contains 17 residues. In germline, CDR1 is DFQATT, CDR2 SNEGSKA (reference sequence). V lost 4 bases to trimming and J lost 7 bases; unmatched junction nucleotides: 17. This CDR3 is CSATSISGGLAWNEQFF. DNA of the CDR3: TGCAGTGCTACCTCCATTAGCGGGGGTTTGGCGTGGAATGAGCAGTTCTTC.

This clonotype has at least ten counts. The CDR3 DNA reads TGTGCCAGCAGTTTTCGGCAGTACCAAGAGACCCAGTACTTC. Residues: CASSFRQYQETQYF. This chain uses TRBV28 with TRBJ2-5; D call uncertain. Germline CDR1 and CDR2: MDHEN and SYDVKM. V shed 3 bases and J shed 0 bases, with 8 bases lying between them. The CDR3 is made up of 14 amino acids.

This clonotype has a handful of counts. The chain carries TRBV9 and TRBJ1-4; D is possibly TRBD1 (6 bases). The germline V gene has CDR1 SGDLS and CDR2 YYNGEE. The CDR3 has 14 amino acids. The V gene lost 0 bases and the J gene lost 4 bases, with 7 bases spanning the gap. The CDR3 region has the DNA TGTGCCAGCAGCGTAGGACAGGTTAATGAAAAACTGTTTTTT. Translating gives CASSVGQVNEKLFF.